This paragraph reports one T cell receptor (beta chain). Its target is not known. The primer mix had 60 Vbeta and 13 Jbeta primers. Repertoires were generated with immunoSEQ multiplex PCR, while TCRdb's copy carries only in-frame clones and drops some. Of approximately 110,000 clones listed, under 80% are singletons. The data were taken from a study of cytomegalovirus exposure and HLA in healthy donors. CDR3 length: 15 residues. With V trimmed by 5 bases and J by 6 bases, 7 bases remained unmatched. Germline V gives CDR1 SGHTA, CDR2 FQGTGA. Study findings and constraints: A later analysis reportedly found fewer N-insertions in an Asian-associated ancestry cluster than the roughly 670-donor mean. After further analysis at a later stage, around 17,000 TCR beta sequences were associated with HLA alleles at 0.05 false discovery rate. Likely technical artifact: a cluster of highly shared sequence variants.

The sample taken for sequencing was PBMCs. The receptor comes from a woman aged 55 to 70 in good health and CMV-seropositive. The V gene is TRBV7-3, the J gene TRBJ2-2, with TRBD1 matching 9 bases. The CDR3 nucleotides are TGTGCCAGCAGCCGCGGGACAGGGTTGGCCGGGGAGCTGTTTTTT. Its translation is CASSRGTGLAGELFF.